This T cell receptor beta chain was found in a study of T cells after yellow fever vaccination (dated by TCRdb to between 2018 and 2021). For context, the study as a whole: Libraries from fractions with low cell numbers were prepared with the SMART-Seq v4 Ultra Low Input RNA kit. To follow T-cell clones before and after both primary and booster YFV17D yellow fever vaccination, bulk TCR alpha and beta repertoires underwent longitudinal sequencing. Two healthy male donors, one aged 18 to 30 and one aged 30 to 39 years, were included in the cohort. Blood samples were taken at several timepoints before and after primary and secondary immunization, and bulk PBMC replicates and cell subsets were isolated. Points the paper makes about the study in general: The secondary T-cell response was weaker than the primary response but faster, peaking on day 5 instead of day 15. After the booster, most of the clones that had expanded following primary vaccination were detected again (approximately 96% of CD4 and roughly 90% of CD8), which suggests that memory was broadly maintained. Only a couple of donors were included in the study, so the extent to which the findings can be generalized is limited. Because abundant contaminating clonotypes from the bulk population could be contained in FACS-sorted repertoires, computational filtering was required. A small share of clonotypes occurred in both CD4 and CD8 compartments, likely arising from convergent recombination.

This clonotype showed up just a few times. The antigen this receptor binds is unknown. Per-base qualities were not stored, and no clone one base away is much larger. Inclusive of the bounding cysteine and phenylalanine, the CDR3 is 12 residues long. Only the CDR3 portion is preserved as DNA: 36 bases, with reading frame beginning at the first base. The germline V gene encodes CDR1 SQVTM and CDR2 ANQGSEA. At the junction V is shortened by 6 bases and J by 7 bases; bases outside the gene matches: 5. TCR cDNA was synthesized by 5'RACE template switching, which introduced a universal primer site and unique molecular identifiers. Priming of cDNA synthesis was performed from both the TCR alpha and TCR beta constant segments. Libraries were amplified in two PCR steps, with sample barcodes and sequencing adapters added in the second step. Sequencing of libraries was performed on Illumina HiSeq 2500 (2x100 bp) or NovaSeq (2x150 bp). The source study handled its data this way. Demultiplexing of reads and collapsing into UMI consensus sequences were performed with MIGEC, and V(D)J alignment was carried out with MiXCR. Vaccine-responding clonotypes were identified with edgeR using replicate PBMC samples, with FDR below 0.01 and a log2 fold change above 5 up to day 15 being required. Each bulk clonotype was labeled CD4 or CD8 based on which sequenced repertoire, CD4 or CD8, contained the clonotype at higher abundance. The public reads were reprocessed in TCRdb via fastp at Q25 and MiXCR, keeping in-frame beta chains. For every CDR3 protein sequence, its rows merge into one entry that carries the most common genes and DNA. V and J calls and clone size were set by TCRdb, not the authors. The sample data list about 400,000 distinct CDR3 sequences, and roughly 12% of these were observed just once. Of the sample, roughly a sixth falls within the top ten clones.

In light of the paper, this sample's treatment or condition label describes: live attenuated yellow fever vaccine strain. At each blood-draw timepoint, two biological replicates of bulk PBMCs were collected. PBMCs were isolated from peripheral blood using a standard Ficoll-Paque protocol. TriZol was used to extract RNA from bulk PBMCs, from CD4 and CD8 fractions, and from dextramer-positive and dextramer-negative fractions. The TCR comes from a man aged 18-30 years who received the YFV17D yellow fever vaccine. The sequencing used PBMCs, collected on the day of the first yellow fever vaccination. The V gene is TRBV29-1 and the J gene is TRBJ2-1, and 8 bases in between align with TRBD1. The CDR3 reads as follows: CSVWTGSNEQFF. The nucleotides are TGCAGCGTATGGACAGGGTCGAATGAGCAGTTCTTC.